The next 2 T cell receptor beta chains were all read from a single sample in a study of blood T cell repertoires in COVID-19 (dated by TCRdb to 2020 to 2021). Libraries were made using the immunoSEQ multiplex PCR assay. As stored in TCRdb, this immuneACCESS dataset retains in-frame rearrangements with V and J assigned. A fraction of the clones does not appear; measured against another copy, unresolved V genes explain less than half of the discrepancy, and the remainder lacks a known reason. The sample table records around 270,000 clones; 80% to 90% of these occur just once. Around 0.84% of the sample goes to the ten largest clones. Sequencing was performed on peripheral blood. These receptors all stem from a man under 40 with acute or convalescent COVID-19.

The V gene is TRBV29-1, the J gene TRBJ2-1; tentative D call: TRBD2 (5 bases). With 6 bases removed from V and 4 bases from J, the gap between germline ends came to 10 bases. The germline gives CDR1 SQVTM, CDR2 ANQGSEA. The CDR3 contains 12 residues. The CDR3 DNA is TGCAGCGTCCGACCGGGATACAATGAGCAGTTCTTC. Translating it yields CSVRPGYNEQFF.

As DNA, the CDR3 is TGCGCCAGCTGGATGGGACATATGACGACCGGGGAGCTGTTTTTT. It yields the protein CASWMGHMTTGELFF. This sequence joins TRBV5-1 and TRBJ2-2; tentative D call: TRBD1 (6 bases). The CDR3 consists of 15 residues. Trimming removed 7 bases from V and 5 bases from J, with 18 bases in between. In germline, CDR1 is SGHRS, CDR2 YFSETQ.